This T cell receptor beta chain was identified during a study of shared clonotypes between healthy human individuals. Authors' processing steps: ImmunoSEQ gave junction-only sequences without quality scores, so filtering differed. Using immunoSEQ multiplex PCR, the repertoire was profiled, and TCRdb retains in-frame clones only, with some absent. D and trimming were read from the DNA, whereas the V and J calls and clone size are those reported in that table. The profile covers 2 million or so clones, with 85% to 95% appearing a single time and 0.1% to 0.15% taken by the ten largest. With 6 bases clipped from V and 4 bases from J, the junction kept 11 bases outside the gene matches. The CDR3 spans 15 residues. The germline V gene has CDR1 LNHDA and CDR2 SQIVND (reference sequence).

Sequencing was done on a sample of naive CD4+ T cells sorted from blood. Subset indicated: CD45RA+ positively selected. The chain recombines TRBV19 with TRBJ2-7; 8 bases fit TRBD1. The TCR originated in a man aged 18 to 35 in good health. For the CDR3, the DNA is TGTGCCAGTAGCCGACAGGGGAAGTCTTATTACGAGCAGTACTTC. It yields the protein CASSRQGKSYYEQYF.